One and the same sample provided the 23 T cell receptor beta chains below, sequenced in a study of cytomegalovirus exposure and HLA in healthy donors. The PCR made use of 60 Vbeta and 13 Jbeta primers. The table came from immunoSEQ multiplex PCR; TCRdb's copy has only in-frame clones and leaves some out. The sample records 80,000 to 100,000 clones, under 75% being singletons. Sequencing was performed on PBMCs. The receptors come from a man in his fifties or sixties in good health and CMV-seronegative.

The V and J genes are TRBV29-1 and TRBJ1-4; TRBD1 is a possible D gene (5 bases). The CDR3 has 12 amino acids. Germline V CDR1 and CDR2: SQVTM, ANQGSEA. The V gene lost 5 bases and the J gene lost 6 bases, with 10 bases spanning the gap. In nucleotides, the CDR3 is TGCAGCGTTTTTGGGGCCGATGAAAAACTGTTTTTT. This gives the protein CSVFGADEKLFF.

Ten or more counts support this clone. The V and J genes are TRBV2 and TRBJ2-2; no clear D. CDR3 length: 13 amino acids. The V and J ends lost 4 bases and 4 bases respectively, with 7 bases between them. Germline CDR1 and CDR2: SNHLY and FYNNEI. This CDR3 is CASSAYSTGELFF. The CDR3 region has the DNA TGTGCCAGCAGTGCGTACAGCACCGGGGAGCTGTTTTTT.

Only a few counts were recorded for this clone. This sequence joins TRBV5-1 and TRBJ2-7; D ambiguous. Germline CDR1 SGHRS, CDR2 YFSETQ. Trimming left V 4 bases short and J 3 bases short, with 11 bases between. The CDR3 consists of 13 residues. The CDR3 sequence is CASSVDGYYEQYF. Here the CDR3 DNA reads TGCGCCAGCAGCGTGGACGGTTACTACGAGCAGTACTTC.

V and J are TRBV10-3 and TRBJ1-5; tentatively, D is TRBD1 (6 bases). There are 15 residues in the CDR3. The V gene's germline CDR1 is ENHRY and CDR2 SYGVKD. Trimming removed 9 bases from V and 2 bases from J, with 17 bases in between. DNA of the CDR3: TGTGCCATAGCCTCAGAGGGGGATCGCAATCAGCCCCAGCATTTT. Translating it yields CAIASEGDRNQPQHF.

There are a few counts of this clone. The chain recombines TRBV30 with TRBJ1-2; D is unresolved. This CDR3 region has 12 residues. CDR1 and CDR2 from the germline V gene are GTSNPN and SVGIG (reference sequence). V shed 2 bases and J shed 4 bases, with 8 bases lying between them. CDR3 in amino acids: CAWSREIYGYTF. The CDR3 coding sequence is TGTGCCTGGAGTCGGGAAATCTATGGCTACACCTTC.

This chain connects TRBV6-1 to TRBJ1-4; D remains ambiguous. The CDR3 loop spans 16 amino acids. Trimming cost V 2 bases and J 0 bases, with 10 bases left between them. CDR1 is MNHNS and CDR2 is SASEGT in the germline V gene. This CDR3 reads CASSELQSATNEKLFF. Written as DNA, the CDR3 is TGTGCCAGCAGTGAATTACAGTCGGCAACTAATGAAAAACTGTTTTTT.

V is TRBV10-1 and J is TRBJ1-5; D call uncertain. CDR3 size: 13 residues. The germline V gene has CDR1 WNHNN and CDR2 SYGVQD (reference sequence). Trimming took off 6 bases at V and 5 bases at J, with 11 bases between the two ends. The CDR3 loop reads CASSPGSYQPQHF. CDR3 coding DNA: TGCGCCAGCAGCCCCGGTTCCTATCAGCCCCAGCATTTT.

The rearrangement joins TRBV28 to TRBJ2-3; 13 bases align to TRBD2. The length of the CDR3 is 16 residues. The V segment lost 6 bases and the J segment 4 bases; nucleotides outside the gene matches: 7. CDR1 and CDR2 (germline): MDHEN, SYDVKM. CDR3 nucleotide sequence: TGTGCCAGCAGCGATGGACTAGCGGGGGTGGCAGATACGCAGTATTTT. Its translation is CASSDGLAGVADTQYF. The full variable domain, its missing parts supplied by reference TRBV28 and TRBJ2-3, is DVKVTQSSRYLVKRTGEKVFLECVQDMDHENMFWYRQDPGLGLRLIYFSYDVKMKEKGDIPEGYSVSREKKERFSLILESASTNQTSMYLCASSDGLAGVADTQYFGPGTRLTVL.

The chain carries TRBV10-3 and TRBJ2-7; TRBD1 aligns across 8 bases. CDR1 is ENHRY and CDR2 is SYGVKD in the germline V gene. After removal of 5 bases from V and 0 bases from J, the junction contained 3 bases not matched to a gene. The CDR3 length is 14 residues. The CDR3 DNA sequence: TGTGCCATCAGTAAGGGACAGGCCTCCTACGAGCAGTACTTC. Translating gives CAISKGQASYEQYF.

This chain links TRBV27 with TRBJ2-1; 9 bases line up with TRBD2. CDR1 is MNHEY and CDR2 is SMNVEV in the germline V gene (reference sequence). This CDR3 contains 12 residues. CDR3 in amino acids: CGAGTSLYEQFF. The DNA of the CDR3 is TGTGGGGCCGGGACTAGCCTCTATGAGCAGTTCTTC.

The chain has TRBV19 and TRBJ1-1, with D possibly TRBD1 on 5 matching bases. Deletions cut 7 bases from V and 5 bases from J, with 20 bases between. The CDR3 covers 15 residues. CDR1 LNHDA and CDR2 SQIVND come from the germline V gene (reference sequence). Here the CDR3 reads CASKVEGRVGTEAFF. The CDR3 DNA follows: TGTGCCAGTAAGGTTGAGGGGAGGGTGGGAACTGAAGCTTTCTTT. Together with reference TRBV19 and TRBJ1-1, the CDR3 gives the full variable domain: DGGITQSPKYLFRKEGQNVTLSCEQNLNHDAMYWYRQDPGQGLRLIYYSQIVNDFQKGDIAEGYSVSREKKESFPLTVTSAQKNPTAFYLCASKVEGRVGTEAFFGQGTRLTVV.

The J gene is TRBJ2-3, the V gene TRBV9; no clear D gene. There are 13 residues in the CDR3. Trimming took off 0 bases at V and 6 bases at J, with 8 bases between the two ends. From germline, CDR1 is SGDLS and CDR2 YYNGEE. The CDR3 DNA reads TGTGCCAGCAGCGTAGTAGTCCGCGATACGCAGTATTTT. Translated: CASSVVVRDTQYF. Full variable domain (outside the CDR3, taken from reference TRBV9 and TRBJ2-3): DSGVTQTPKHLITATGQRVTLRCSPRSGDLSVYWYQQSLDQGLQFLIQYYNGEERAKGNILERFSAQQFPDLHSELNLSSLELGDSALYFCASSVVVRDTQYFGPGTRLTVL.

CDR3 bases: TGTGCCAGCTCCCCGGTGCGGTTCTACGAGCAGTACTTC. Its translation is CASSPVRFYEQYF. The V gene is TRBV18, the J gene TRBJ2-7, with D unresolved. The CDR3 runs to 13 residues. Trimming stripped 6 bases from V and 3 bases from J, with 12 bases between. In germline, CDR1 is KGHSH, CDR2 LQKENI.

The gene calls are TRBV28 and TRBJ2-3, with D tentatively TRBD2 (5 bases). Trimming cost V 6 bases and J 0 bases, with 10 bases left between them. The CDR3 runs to 14 residues. CDR1 is MDHEN, CDR2 SYDVKM, per germline. CDR3 sequence (DNA): TGTGCCAGCAGCCCCATAGCGAGCACAGATACGCAGTATTTT. Protein product: CASSPIASTDTQYF.

This clone was seen a few times. The chain couples TRBV11-2 to TRBJ2-5; 8 nucleotides align to TRBD1. The CDR3 sequence is 19 residues long. CDR1 and CDR2 (germline): SGHAT, FQNNGV. V shed 5 bases, J shed 2 bases, and the junction held 19 bases outside the gene matches. The CDR3 loop reads CASSLRRGQGPRRQETQYF. As DNA, the CDR3 is TGTGCCAGCAGCCTCCGACGTGGACAGGGCCCCCGACGACAAGAGACCCAGTACTTC.

The rearrangement uses TRBV15 and TRBJ2-2; 7 bases map to TRBD1. Germline loops: CDR1 LNHNV, CDR2 YYDKDF (reference sequence). CDR3 length: 17 amino acids. Losses at the gene ends were 6 bases for V and 1 base for J; bases not matched to a gene: 11. As DNA, the CDR3 is TGTGCCACCAGAGCAGCCCCCGGGACAGAGAACACCGGGGAGCTGTTTTTT. Protein sequence: CATRAAPGTENTGELFF. The whole variable domain, remainder taken from reference TRBV15 and TRBJ2-2, is DAMVIQNPRYQVTQFGKPVTLSCSQTLNHNVMYWYQQKSSQAPKLLFHYYDKDFNNEADTPDNFQSRRPNTSFCFLDIRSPGLGDTAMYLCATRAAPGTENTGELFFGEGSRLTVL.

This CDR3 reads CASRGVWGGKGYTF. For the CDR3, the DNA is TGTGCCAGCCGGGGGGTATGGGGCGGGAAGGGCTACACCTTC. V is TRBV7-4 and J is TRBJ1-2; possible D gene TRBD1, 5 bases. Germline values: CDR1 SGHVT, CDR2 SQSDAQ. This CDR3 region has 14 residues. V was clipped by 8 bases and J by 8 bases, with 21 bases between them.

The chain joins TRBV27 to TRBJ1-2; D may be TRBD1 (5 bases). V lost 4 bases and J 8 bases, leaving 14 bases between the germline ends. The CDR3 covers 13 residues. Germline loops: CDR1 MNHEY, CDR2 SMNVEV (reference sequence). Here the CDR3 reads CASSSQQGNGYTF. The DNA of the CDR3 is TGTGCCAGCAGTTCACAGCAGGGTAACGGCTACACCTTC.

The chain couples TRBV28 to TRBJ2-7, with D perhaps matching TRBD2 (6 bases). The CDR3 consists of 13 residues. V was pared by 8 bases and J by 7 bases, with 18 bases between. Germline CDR1 reads MDHEN; CDR2 reads SYDVKM. CDR3 region: CASGVSEGREQYF. CDR3 coding DNA: TGTGCCAGCGGGGTTTCGGAGGGTCGGGAGCAGTACTTC.

The rearrangement joins TRBV4-1 to TRBJ1-6, with D perhaps matching TRBD1 (5 bases). Trimming removed 1 base from V and 7 bases from J, with 11 bases in between. This CDR3 comprises 15 residues. Germline V lookup: CDR1 MGHRA, CDR2 YSYEKL. In DNA form, the CDR3 reads TGCGCCAGCAGCCAAGTGACAGAGACCAATTCACCCCTCCACTTT. It encodes CASSQVTETNSPLHF.

This chain uses TRBV29-1 with TRBJ1-1; 7 bases match TRBD1. This CDR3 is built from 13 residues. Germline CDR1 and CDR2: SQVTM and ANQGSEA. The trim removed 5 bases at V and 3 bases at J, leaving 6 bases unmatched. The CDR3 DNA sequence: TGCAGCGTTTACGGGACAGCGGACACTGAAGCTTTCTTT. It codes for CSVYGTADTEAFF.

This chain uses TRBV9 with TRBJ1-5, with D unclear. Trimming left V 5 bases short and J 7 bases short, with 19 bases between. The CDR3 sequence is 15 residues long. In germline, CDR1 is SGDLS, CDR2 YYNGEE. The CDR3 coding sequence is TGTGCCAGCAGTCCCGGTTGGCGGTTCGGGCAGCCCCAGCATTTT. Its protein is CASSPGWRFGQPQHF.

J is TRBJ2-1 and V is TRBV7-2; 7 nucleotides line up with TRBD1. The CDR3 runs to 15 residues. Germline trimming cut 4 bases from V and 0 bases from J; bases unmatched to any gene: 3. Germline V CDR1 and CDR2: SGHTA, FQGNSA. This CDR3 is CASSSRGSSYNEQFF. The CDR3 coding sequence is TGTGCCAGCAGCTCCAGGGGGAGCTCCTACAATGAGCAGTTCTTC.